This T cell receptor (beta chain) was retrieved from a study of blood T cells in healthy people across ages. It was with a sample-barcoded 5' primer and a J-beta primer mix that a second PCR of roughly 7 to 12 cycles was run. A template-switch adaptor that had 12 random nucleotides put a tag on each cDNA molecule. TCRdb ran MiXCR on the 5' RACE reads and lists one entry per CDR3 protein. The sample holds about 1.5 million distinct CDR3 sequences; approximately 40% are singletons and the top ten take 7% to 9%. This clonotype has a count of ten or more. Its antigen is currently unknown. Points from the study as a whole: It was not known whether donors were CMV positive (a possible confounder of expanded clonotype changes). Calculation of diversity from one million T cells yielded estimates considered to be underestimates.

Healthy individuals of Caucasian origin from Russia, aged about 6 to 90, served as donors. The clonotype comes from a woman younger than 35 in good health. Sample: blood.

CDR3 residues: CVTASGRFDTQYF. The CDR3 DNA reads as TGTGTCACGGCTAGCGGGAGGTTTGATACGCAGTATTTT. The V gene is TRBV15, the J gene TRBJ2-3; the match to TRBD2 covers 11 bases. The CDR3 runs to 13 residues. Looked up from germline, CDR1 is LNHNV and CDR2 is YYDKDF (reference sequence).